This T cell receptor (beta chain) was recovered during a study of regulatory T cells in long-lasting Graves disease. This clonotype showed up many times. Germline-derived CDR1 and CDR2 are LGHDT and YNNKEL (reference sequence). The length of the CDR3 is 12 residues. With 2 bases removed from V and 7 bases from J, the gap between germline ends came to 8 bases. CDR3 regions were amplified by Arm-PCR using iRepertoire HTBI primers to build TCR beta libraries. Via MiXCR, TCRdb re-called the multiplex PCR reads, giving one row per CDR3 protein. The table has about 540,000 distinct CDR3 sequences, less than 15% seen once; the top ten hold approximately 9.3%. Time point indicated: newly diagnosed GD, antithyroid drugs for less than 3 months. Extracted RNA from PBMCs served as the source of the TCR library. These data are also associated with another study on T cells in Graves' hyperthyroidism and ophthalmopathy. That study reports: Blood also contained most expanded thyroid clonotypes above 0.001.

The source material was peripheral blood mononuclear cells (PBMCs), sampled at new diagnosis, from a patient treated with antithyroid drugs. The clonotype comes from a man aged 25-45 years with Graves disease. The J gene is TRBJ1-2, the V gene TRBV3-1, with unresolved D. Here the CDR3 reads CASSQSTLGYTF. The DNA for the CDR3 is TGTGCCAGCAGCCAAAGTACTCTTGGCTACACCTTC.